Shown below are 10 T cell receptor beta chains from a single sample sequenced in a study of neurological immune-mediated disorders. MiXCR, applied by TCRdb to the 5' RACE reads, yields one record per CDR3 protein. The table shows under 70,000 distinct CDR3 sequences, with 3.2% occurring only once. The source material was PBMCs. The source of these receptors is a woman in her forties or fifties with multiple sclerosis.

This clonotype was seen ten or more times. The chain combines TRBV6-1 with TRBJ2-3, with 16 bases fitting TRBD2. The V gene end was trimmed by 6 bases and the J gene end by 5 bases; junction bases not matched to a gene: 5. The CDR3 sequence is 16 residues long. CDR1 is MNHNS, CDR2 SASEGT, per germline. CDR3 nucleotide sequence: TGTGCCAGCAGAGGGACTAGCGGGGGGGCAGGAGATACGCAGTATTTT. It is translated as CASRGTSGGAGDTQYF.

This clonotype showed up many times. CDR3 protein: CASSLQGAGNEQYV. In DNA form, the CDR3 reads TGTGCCAGCAGTTTGCAGGGGGCGGGGAACGAGCAGTACGTC. This chain uses TRBV12-3 or TRBV12-4 with TRBJ2-7, with TRBD1 matching over 8 bases. The CDR3 has 14 residues. The trim removed 3 bases at V and 5 bases at J, leaving 6 bases unmatched.

The sample holds many counts of this clonotype. V gene TRBV3-1 combines with J gene TRBJ1-2, with D perhaps TRBD1 (6 bases). The germline V and J ends were trimmed by 2 bases and 5 bases, with 21 bases remaining between them. Per the germline V gene, CDR1 is LGHDT and CDR2 is YNNKEL (reference sequence). The CDR3 contains 17 residues. CDR3 sequence: CASSQRSTGGAGYGYTF. CDR3 nucleotide sequence: TGTGCCAGCAGCCAAAGATCCACTGGGGGGGCAGGGTATGGCTACACCTTC.

This clonotype has just a few counts. A much larger clone lies one base from this, so it may be a read error. The rearrangement links TRBV12-3 or TRBV12-4 to TRBJ2-5; 7 bases align to TRBD1. This CDR3 spans 14 amino acids. Here the CDR3 reads CASSQETGQENQYF. The CDR3 coding sequence is TGTGCCAGCAGCCAAGAGACAGGGCAAGAGAACCAGTACTTC.

This clonotype was seen only a few times. The chain recombines TRBV20-1 with TRBJ1-1; TRBD1 aligns across 8 bases. V lost 4 bases to trimming and J lost 5 bases; unmatched junction nucleotides: 6. The CDR3 spans 13 residues. Germline V lookup: CDR1 DFQATT, CDR2 SNEGSKA (reference sequence). The CDR3 nucleotides are TGCAGTGCTACAGGGGGCTTAGGGACTGAAGCTTTCTTT. It specifies CSATGGLGTEAFF.

This clonotype showed up many times. The chain has TRBV3-1 and TRBJ2-7, with 8 positions matching TRBD1. The CDR3 loop spans 17 amino acids. V was pared by 1 base and J by 3 bases, with 11 bases of the junction left unmatched. The germline gives CDR1 LGHDT, CDR2 YNNKEL (reference sequence). DNA for the CDR3: TGTGCCAGCAGCCAAGTTCCCCGGGACAGGCTGGACTACGAGCAGTACGTC. Translation gives CASSQVPRDRLDYEQYV.

This clonotype was counted a few times. This chain links TRBV4-3 with TRBJ1-3; D is unclear. The CDR3 has 16 residues. Germline V lookup: CDR1 LGHNA, CDR2 YSLEER. Trimming left V 0 bases short and J 12 bases short, with 21 bases between. This CDR3 is CASSQDPLSTGKNIYF. The CDR3 region has the DNA TGCGCCAGCAGCCAAGACCCTCTGTCAACTGGAAAAAACATATATTTT.

This clonotype was observed at least ten times. Here the CDR3 DNA reads TGTGCCAGCATTGACAGGGTCTGGACGAACACTGAAGCTTTCTTT. Translated, it gives CASIDRVWTNTEAFF. This chain joins TRBV2 and TRBJ1-1; 7 positions match TRBD1. J lost 1 base, V lost 7 bases, and 9 bases had no gene match. Germline assignment: CDR1 SNHLY and CDR2 FYNNEI. The CDR3 covers 15 residues.

The table lists this clonotype with many counts. This chain joins TRBV20-1 and TRBJ2-3; D tentatively reads TRBD1 or TRBD2 (5 bases each). V lost 6 bases to trimming and J lost 5 bases, with 12 bases between them. The length of the CDR3 is 12 residues. Per germline, CDR1 DFQATT and CDR2 SNEGSKA (reference sequence). CDR3 protein: CSAKGGGDTQYF. The CDR3 bases are TGCAGTGCCAAGGGTGGGGGAGATACGCAGTATTTT.

There are many counts of this clonotype. The rearrangement links TRBV5-1 to TRBJ2-7, with D perhaps TRBD1 (7 bases). This CDR3 has 16 residues. CDR1 and CDR2 (germline): SGHRS, YFSETQ. V lost 3 bases and J 4 bases, leaving 20 bases between the germline ends. This CDR3 reads CASSYSGDRLRYEQYF. The CDR3 DNA follows: TGCGCCAGCAGCTACTCGGGGGACAGACTAAGATACGAGCAGTACTTC.